The sequence of this T cell receptor (beta chain) was determined in a study of blood T cell repertoires in COVID-19. The assay was immunoSEQ multiplex PCR, and TCRdb's table has in-frame clones only and misses some. This sample yields 80,000 or so clones, of which approximately 80% are seen a single time; around 36% belongs to the top ten. There are 14 residues in the CDR3. J gave up 4 bases and V 1 base, and 4 bases lay outside the gene matches. CDR1 and CDR2 from the germline V gene are SGHDT and YYEEEE. This sequence was found in an older woman with acute or convalescent COVID-19. Sequencing was done on a sample of peripheral blood. This chain joins TRBV5-6 and TRBJ2-5, with 7 bases aligning to TRBD2. CDR3 sequence: CASSLMGEGETQYF. The CDR3, as DNA: TGTGCCAGCAGCTTGATGGGGGAGGGAGAGACCCAGTACTTC.